This T cell receptor beta chain was captured by sequencing in a study of T cell repertoires in cytomegalovirus infection. A word on this clonotype: Antigen unknown.

TCRdb called the reads again in MiXCR, with one record for every CDR3 protein. Of around 750,000 distinct CDR3 sequences in the sample, about 30% are singletons; the top ten hold roughly an eighth. Germline-derived CDR1 and CDR2 are SGHNT and YYREEE (reference sequence). The V end lost 0 bases, the J end lost 3 bases, and 12 bases lay between the germline ends. The CDR3 runs to 15 residues. The chain carries TRBV5-4 and TRBJ1-2; D is unclear. The source material was cultured CD8+ T cells from PBMCs, sampled from culture after CMV antigen stimulation. This TCR was recovered from a human donor in good health (CMV status not recorded). Some clones in this sample may be carry-over from other donors' samples. CDR3 sequence reads: CASSLEGDGDYGYTF. CDR3 nucleotide sequence: TGTGCCAGCAGCTTGGAGGGAGATGGGGACTATGGCTACACCTTC.